This TCR beta chain was recorded in a study of T cells expressing NK-cell markers. About the study: There were seven HCMV-seropositive donors and one seronegative donor among the eight sequenced.

This CDR3 has 14 residues. The authors generated TCR beta cDNA through 5'RACE template switching with UMIs. TCRdb re-called the 5' RACE reads; every CDR3 protein appears as one record, without DNA. The sample has around 380,000 distinct CDR3 sequences; the top ten hold 9.5% to 12%. The rearrangement joins TRBV12-3 or TRBV12-4 to TRBJ1-3; TCRdb outputs TRBD1, but without DNA this stays unchecked. Sample: blood T cells: a sorted CD56 or NKG2C T cell subset, CD4+ or CD8+ T cells, or bulk PBMC T cells (not recorded which). The clonotype originates from a woman aged 45-65 years in good health. The CDR3 loop is CASSVVWGGNTIYF.